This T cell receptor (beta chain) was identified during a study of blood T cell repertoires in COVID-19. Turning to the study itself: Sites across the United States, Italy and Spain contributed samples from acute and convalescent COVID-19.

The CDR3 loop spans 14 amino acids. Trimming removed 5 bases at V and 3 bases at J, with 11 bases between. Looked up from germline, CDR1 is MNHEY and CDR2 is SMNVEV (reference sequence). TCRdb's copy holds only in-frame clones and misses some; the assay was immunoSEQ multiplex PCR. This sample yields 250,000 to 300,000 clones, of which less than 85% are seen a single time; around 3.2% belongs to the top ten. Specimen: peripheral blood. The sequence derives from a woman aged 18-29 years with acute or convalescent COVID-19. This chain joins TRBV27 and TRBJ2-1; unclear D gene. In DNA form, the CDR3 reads TGTGCCAGCAGTCCCCTAGTAGGCTACAATGAGCAGTTCTTC. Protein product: CASSPLVGYNEQFF.